The entry below describes one T cell receptor beta chain. Antigen unknown. The CDR3 contains 13 residues. Germline CDR1 DFQATT, CDR2 SNEGSKA (reference sequence). V lost 4 bases to trimming and J lost 3 bases; unmatched junction nucleotides: 1. Arm-PCR of CDR3 regions and iRepertoire HTBI primers were used to build TCR beta libraries. One entry per CDR3 protein, called by TCRdb with MiXCR from the multiplex PCR reads. The profile covers hundreds of thousands of distinct CDR3 sequences, with 22% appearing a single time and over 10% taken by the ten largest. These data are taken from a study of regulatory T cells in long-lasting Graves disease. The study's findings and limits: Repertoires from persistent disease leaned toward TRBV28, TRBJ1-2 and TRBJ2-5.

Time point specified: persistent/refractory GD, antithyroid drugs over 5 years with positive TRAb. Preparation of the TCR library used RNA extracted from PBMCs. The V and J genes are TRBV20-1 and TRBJ2-3; 10 bases agree with TRBD2. The TCR sequence derives from a female donor with Graves disease. The sequencing here drew on peripheral blood mononuclear cells (PBMCs), taken when the disease was refractory, from a patient treated with antithyroid drugs. The chain's CDR3 is CSAKAGGTDTQYF. The CDR3 DNA follows: TGCAGTGCTAAAGCGGGAGGGACAGATACGCAGTATTTT.